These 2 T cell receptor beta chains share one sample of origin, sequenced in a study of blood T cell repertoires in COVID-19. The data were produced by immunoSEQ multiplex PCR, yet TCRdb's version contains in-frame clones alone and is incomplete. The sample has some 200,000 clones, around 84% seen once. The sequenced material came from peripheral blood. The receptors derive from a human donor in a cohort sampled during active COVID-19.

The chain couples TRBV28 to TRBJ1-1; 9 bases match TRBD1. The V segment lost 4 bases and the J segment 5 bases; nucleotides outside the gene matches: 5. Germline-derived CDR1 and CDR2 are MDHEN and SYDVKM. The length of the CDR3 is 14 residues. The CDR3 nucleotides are TGTGCCAGCAGTTCCGACAGGGGGGAAACTGAAGCTTTCTTT. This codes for CASSSDRGETEAFF.

The CDR3 nucleotides are TGTGCCTGGGAATTGGGACAGGCCTCTGGAAACACCATATATTTT. It encodes CAWELGQASGNTIYF. The rearrangement joins TRBV30 to TRBJ1-3; TRBD1 agrees at 8 bases. Germline assignment: CDR1 GTSNPN and CDR2 SVGIG (reference sequence). The CDR3 consists of 15 residues. V was pared by 5 bases and J by 0 bases, with 6 bases of the junction left unmatched.